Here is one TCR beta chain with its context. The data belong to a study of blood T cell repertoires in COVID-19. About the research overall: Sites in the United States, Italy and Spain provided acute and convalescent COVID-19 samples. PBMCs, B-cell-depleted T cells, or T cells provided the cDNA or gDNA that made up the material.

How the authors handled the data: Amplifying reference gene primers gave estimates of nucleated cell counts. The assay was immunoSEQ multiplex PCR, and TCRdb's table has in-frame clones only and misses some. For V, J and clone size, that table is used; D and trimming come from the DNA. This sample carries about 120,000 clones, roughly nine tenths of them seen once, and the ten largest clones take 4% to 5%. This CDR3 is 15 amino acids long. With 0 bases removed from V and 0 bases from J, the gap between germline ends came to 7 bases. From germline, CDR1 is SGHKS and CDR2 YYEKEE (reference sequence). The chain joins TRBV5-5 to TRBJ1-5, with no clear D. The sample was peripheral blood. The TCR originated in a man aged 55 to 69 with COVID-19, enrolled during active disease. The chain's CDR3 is CASSLGPYSNQPQHF. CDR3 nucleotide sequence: TGTGCCAGCAGCTTGGGGCCGTATAGCAATCAGCCCCAGCATTTT. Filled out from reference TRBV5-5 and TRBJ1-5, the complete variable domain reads DAGVTQSPTHLIKTRGQQVTLRCSPISGHKSVSWYQQVLGQGPQFIFQYYEKEERGRGNFPDRFSARQFPNYSSELNVNALLLGDSALYLCASSLGPYSNQPQHFGDGTRLSIL.